What follows are 6 T cell receptor beta chains derived from one specimen sequenced in a study of blood T cell repertoires in COVID-19. Sequencing used immunoSEQ multiplex PCR; TCRdb keeps in-frame clones, though not all of them. The data hold some 120,000 clones, with more than 80% observed a single time. Sequencing was performed on peripheral blood. All receptors derive from a woman aged 55-69 years with acute or convalescent COVID-19.

The genes are TRBV27 and TRBJ1-2, with D perhaps matching TRBD1 (6 bases). The CDR3 runs to 17 residues. The germline gives CDR1 MNHEY, CDR2 SMNVEV (reference sequence). Trimming left V 8 bases short and J 4 bases short, with 26 bases between. This CDR3 is CASCKAPAGVSCYGYTF. As DNA, the CDR3 is TGTGCCAGCTGTAAAGCCCCCGCAGGGGTCTCTTGCTATGGCTACACCTTC.

Comment on this clone: At one end the junction does not follow the germline gene, possibly because of a read error. The chain has TRBV19 and TRBJ1-5; no reliable D call. The CDR3 runs to 15 residues. From germline, CDR1 is LNHDA and CDR2 SQIVND (reference sequence). The CDR3 bases are TGTGCCAGTAGTTCCCCTGACCTTAGCCATCAGCCCCAGCATTTT. Its protein is CASSSPDLSHQPQHF. Looking up the rest from reference TRBV19 and TRBJ1-5 gives the full variable domain: DGGITQSPKYLFRKEGQNVTLSCEQNLNHDAMYWYRQDPGQGLRLIYYSQIVNDFQKGDIAEGYSVSREKKESFPLTVTSAQKNPTAFYLCASSSPDLSHQPQHFGDGTRLSIL.

V and J are TRBV18 and TRBJ2-2; TRBD1 aligns across 7 bases. The CDR3 covers 18 residues. Germline lookup yields CDR1 KGHSH and CDR2 LQKENI. Trimming cost V 3 bases and J 6 bases; bases outside gene matches: 16. DNA of the CDR3: TGTGCCAGCTCACCGAAAGCCCTCACAGGGGATTATCCCGGGGAGCTGTTTTTT. Encoded protein: CASSPKALTGDYPGELFF.

The chain links TRBV10-2 to TRBJ2-7; 10 bases are shared with TRBD1. The CDR3 sequence is 16 residues long. Germline-derived CDR1 and CDR2 are WSHSY and SAAADI. J lost 4 bases, V lost 2 bases, and 8 bases had no gene match. CDR3 loop: CASSELRGQGMYEQYF. CDR3 DNA: TGCGCCAGCAGTGAGCTGCGGGGACAGGGGATGTACGAGCAGTACTTC.

The rearrangement links TRBV6-5 to TRBJ1-6; 7 bases are shared with TRBD1. This CDR3 comprises 15 residues. The V gene's germline CDR1 is MNHEY and CDR2 SVGAGI. V was pared by 8 bases and J by 5 bases, with 9 bases of the junction left unmatched. DNA of the CDR3: TGTGCCAGCTCTCACCGGGACAGAAATAATTCACCCCTCCACTTT. This encodes CASSHRDRNNSPLHF.

The chain recombines TRBV2 with TRBJ2-5; 9 positions match TRBD2. With 2 bases clipped from V and 3 bases from J, the junction kept 4 bases outside the gene matches. The CDR3 has 15 amino acids. CDR1 and CDR2 from the germline V gene are SNHLY and FYNNEI. The DNA for the CDR3 is TGTGCCAGCAGTGAAAGCGGGGGGAGAGAAGAGACCCAGTACTTC. Translation gives CASSESGGREETQYF. Supplemented by reference TRBV2 and TRBJ2-5, the full variable domain reads EPEVTQTPSHQVTQMGQEVILRCVPISNHLYFYWYRQILGQKVEFLVSFYNNEISEKSEIFDDQFSVERPDGSNFTLKIRSTKLEDSAMYFCASSESGGREETQYFGPGTRLLVL.